This T cell receptor beta chain was retrieved from a study of CD4+ T cells in melanoma. Only in-frame clones appear in the TCRdb table, and some are missing; sequencing was by immunoSEQ multiplex PCR. Found here are approximately 9,700 clones, around 78% of them singletons; the top ten hold roughly 21%. The ends lost 11 bases at V and 5 bases at J; junction bases unmatched: 4. Germline V gene sequence: CDR1 SNHLY, CDR2 FYNNEI. The CDR3 extends over 12 amino acids. The chain employs TRBV2 and TRBJ1-3, with 9 bases lining up with TRBD1. The clonotype comes from a human donor with melanoma. The sequencing input was cells from a culture (not recorded whether cultured in vitro). The CDR3 protein is CAGGQGRNTIYF. Here the CDR3 DNA reads TGTGCCGGGGGACAGGGTCGAAACACCATATATTTT.